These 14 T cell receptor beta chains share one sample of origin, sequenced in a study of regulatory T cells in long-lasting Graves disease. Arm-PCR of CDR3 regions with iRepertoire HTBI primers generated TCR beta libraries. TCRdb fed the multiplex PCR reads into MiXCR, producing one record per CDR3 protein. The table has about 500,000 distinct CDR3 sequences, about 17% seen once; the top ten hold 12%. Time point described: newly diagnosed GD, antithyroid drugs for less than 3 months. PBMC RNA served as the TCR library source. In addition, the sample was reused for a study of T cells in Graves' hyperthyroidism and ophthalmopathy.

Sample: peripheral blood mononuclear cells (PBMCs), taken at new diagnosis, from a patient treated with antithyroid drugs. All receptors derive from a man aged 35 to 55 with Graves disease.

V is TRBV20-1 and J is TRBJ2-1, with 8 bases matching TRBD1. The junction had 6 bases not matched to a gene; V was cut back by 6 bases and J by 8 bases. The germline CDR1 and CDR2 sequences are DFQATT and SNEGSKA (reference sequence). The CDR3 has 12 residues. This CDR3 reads CSATDRDDEQFF. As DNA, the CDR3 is TGCAGTGCCACGGACAGGGATGATGAGCAGTTCTTC.

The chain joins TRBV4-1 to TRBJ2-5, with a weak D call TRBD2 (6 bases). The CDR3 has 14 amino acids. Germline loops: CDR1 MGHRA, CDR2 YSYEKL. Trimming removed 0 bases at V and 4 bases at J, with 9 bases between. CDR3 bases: TGCGCCAGCAGCCAAGATTTGGGAGGAGAGACCCAGTACTTC. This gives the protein CASSQDLGGETQYF.

The CDR3 DNA sequence: TGTGCCTGGAATGTCGGACTCCCTTCCAATGAGCAGTTCTTC. Translating gives CAWNVGLPSNEQFF. The chain has TRBV30 and TRBJ2-1; a possible D gene is TRBD2 (5 bases). Germline CDR1 reads GTSNPN; CDR2 reads SVGIG (reference sequence). V was pared by 4 bases and J by 6 bases, with 16 bases between. The length of the CDR3 is 14 residues.

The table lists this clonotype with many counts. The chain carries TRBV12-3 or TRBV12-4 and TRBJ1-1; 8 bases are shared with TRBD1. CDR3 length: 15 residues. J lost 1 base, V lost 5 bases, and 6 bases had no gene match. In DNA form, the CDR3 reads TGTGCCAGCAGTCACGACAGGGGCCGGAACACTGAAGCTTTCTTT. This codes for CASSHDRGRNTEAFF.

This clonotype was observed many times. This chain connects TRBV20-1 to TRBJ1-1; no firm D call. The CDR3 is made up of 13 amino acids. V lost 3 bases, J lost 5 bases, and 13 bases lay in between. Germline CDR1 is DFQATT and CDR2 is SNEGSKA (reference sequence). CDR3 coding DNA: TGCAGTGCTAGGTTGACCCAGAGGACTGAAGCTTTCTTT. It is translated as CSARLTQRTEAFF.

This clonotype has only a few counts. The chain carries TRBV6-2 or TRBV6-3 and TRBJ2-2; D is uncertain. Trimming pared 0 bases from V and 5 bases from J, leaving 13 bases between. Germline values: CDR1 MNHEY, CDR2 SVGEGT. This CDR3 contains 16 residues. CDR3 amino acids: CASSYSPGLVTGELFF. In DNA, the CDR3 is TGTGCCAGCAGTTACTCCCCTGGGCTAGTGACCGGGGAGCTGTTTTTT.

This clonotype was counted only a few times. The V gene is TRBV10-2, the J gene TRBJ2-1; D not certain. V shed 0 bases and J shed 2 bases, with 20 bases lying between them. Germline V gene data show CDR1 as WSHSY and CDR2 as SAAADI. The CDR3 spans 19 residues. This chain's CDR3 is CASSESGLVQKITYNEQFF. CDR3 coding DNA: TGCGCCAGCAGTGAGTCAGGCTTGGTGCAGAAAATTACCTACAATGAGCAGTTCTTC.

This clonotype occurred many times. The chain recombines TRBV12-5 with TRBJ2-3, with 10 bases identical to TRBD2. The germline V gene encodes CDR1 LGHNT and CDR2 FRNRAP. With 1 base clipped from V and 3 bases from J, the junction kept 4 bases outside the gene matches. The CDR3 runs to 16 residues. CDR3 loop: CASGLAAGLATDTQYF. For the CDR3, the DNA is TGTGCTAGTGGTTTGGCTGCGGGACTAGCGACAGATACGCAGTATTTT.

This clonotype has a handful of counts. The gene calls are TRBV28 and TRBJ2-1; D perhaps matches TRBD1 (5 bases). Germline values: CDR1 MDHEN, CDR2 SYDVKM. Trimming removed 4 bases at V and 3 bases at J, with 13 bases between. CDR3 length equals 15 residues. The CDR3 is CASSSSFRGYNEQFF. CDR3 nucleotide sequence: TGTGCCAGCAGTTCTTCTTTTAGGGGCTACAATGAGCAGTTCTTC.

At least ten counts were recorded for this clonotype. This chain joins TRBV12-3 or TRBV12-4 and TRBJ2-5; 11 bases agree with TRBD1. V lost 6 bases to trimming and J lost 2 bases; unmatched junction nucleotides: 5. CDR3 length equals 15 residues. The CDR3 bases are TGTGCCAGCAGCGGACAGGGGGCTTGGCAAGAGACCCAGTACTTC. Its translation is CASSGQGAWQETQYF.

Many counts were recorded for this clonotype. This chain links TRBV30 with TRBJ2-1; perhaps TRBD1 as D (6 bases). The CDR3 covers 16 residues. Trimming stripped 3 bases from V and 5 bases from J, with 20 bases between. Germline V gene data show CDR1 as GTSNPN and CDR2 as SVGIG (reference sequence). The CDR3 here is CAWSQDSPALNNEQFF. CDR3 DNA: TGTGCCTGGAGCCAGGACAGCCCCGCGCTTAACAATGAGCAGTTCTTC.

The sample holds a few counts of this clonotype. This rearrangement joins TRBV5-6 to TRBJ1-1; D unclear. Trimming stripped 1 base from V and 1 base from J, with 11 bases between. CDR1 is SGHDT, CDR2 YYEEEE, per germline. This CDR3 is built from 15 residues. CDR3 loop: CASSLLRLRNTEAFF. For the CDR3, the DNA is TGTGCCAGCAGCTTGTTGCGTCTTAGGAACACTGAAGCTTTCTTT.

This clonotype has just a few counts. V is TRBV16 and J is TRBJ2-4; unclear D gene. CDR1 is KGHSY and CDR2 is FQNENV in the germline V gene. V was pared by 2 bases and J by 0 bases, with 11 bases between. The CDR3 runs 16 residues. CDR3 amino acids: CASSQGVQLAKNIQYF. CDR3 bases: TGTGCCAGCAGCCAAGGTGTACAGCTAGCCAAAAACATTCAGTACTTC.

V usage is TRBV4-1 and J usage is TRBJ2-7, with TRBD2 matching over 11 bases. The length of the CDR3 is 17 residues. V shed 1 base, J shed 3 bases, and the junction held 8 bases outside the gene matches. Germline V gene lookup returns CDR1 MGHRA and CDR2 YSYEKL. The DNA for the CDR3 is TGCGCCAGCAGCCAAGGCTACGCTAGCGGGAGGTTCTACGAGCAGTACTTC. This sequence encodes CASSQGYASGRFYEQYF.